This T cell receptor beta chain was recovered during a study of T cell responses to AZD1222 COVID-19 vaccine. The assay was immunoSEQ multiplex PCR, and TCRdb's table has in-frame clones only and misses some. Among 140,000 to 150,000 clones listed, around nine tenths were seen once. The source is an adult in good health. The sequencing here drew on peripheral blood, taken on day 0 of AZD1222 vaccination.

The CDR3 nucleotides are TGTGCCAGCAGCTTATTACCTAGCGGGAGAAGAGATACGCAGTATTTT. Encoded protein: CASSLLPSGRRDTQYF. The V call is TRBV11-3, the J call TRBJ2-3, with 10 positions matching TRBD2. Germline-derived CDR1 and CDR2 are SGHNT and YENEEA. The junction had 7 bases not matched to a gene; V was cut back by 2 bases and J by 5 bases. The CDR3 sequence is 16 residues long.